Included here is one T cell receptor beta chain sequence, with context. The antigen remains undetermined. These data are taken from a study of T cell responses to AZD1222 COVID-19 vaccine. General study findings and limits: Donors were chiefly white British, with a greater number of females, and clonal diversity was perhaps underestimated.

Repertoires were generated with immunoSEQ multiplex PCR, while TCRdb's copy carries only in-frame clones and drops some. The sample has 120,000 or so clones, 85% to 90% seen once; the top ten hold 25% to 35%. This clonotype was obtained from an adult in good health. The sequencing here drew on peripheral blood, taken on day 0 of AZD1222 vaccination.

This CDR3 is CASSYGTGGNQPQHF. As DNA, the CDR3 is TGTGCCAGCAGTTACGGGACGGGGGGAAATCAGCCCCAGCATTTT. The rearrangement joins TRBV6-6 to TRBJ1-5, with D possibly matching TRBD1 (5 bases). Germline lookup yields CDR1 MNHNY and CDR2 SVGAGI (reference sequence). V lost 2 bases and J 4 bases, leaving 12 bases between the germline ends. CDR3 length equals 15 residues.